This is a list of T cell receptor beta chains from one sample in a study of cytomegalovirus exposure and HLA in healthy donors. Some clones are missing from TCRdb's copy, which holds only in-frame ones; the method was immunoSEQ multiplex PCR. The sample comprises some 140,000 clones, roughly 77% of which are singletons, and about 3.1% rests with the top ten. The sequencing input was PBMCs. The receptors shown here come from a female donor in good health and CMV-seronegative. The CDR3 runs from the conserved cysteine through the conserved F or W. A D gene is named only where the DNA matches it firmly. Size tells how often a clone was seen (once, few, many) or the class of an expanded clone, and some rows leave it out.

TRBV27	-	-	TRBJ2-5	TGTGCCAGCAGTTTAAGCAGGACAGAAGAGACCCAGTACTTC	CASSLSRTEETQYF
TRBV6-5	once	TRBD1	TRBJ2-7	TGTGCCAGCAGTTACTCAACAGGGGGCAGGTACGAGCAGTACTTC	CASSYSTGGRYEQYF
TRBV27	-	-	TRBJ2-1	TGTGCCAGCAGTTTATCGTCTACCAATGCCTACAATGAGCAGTTCTTC	CASSLSSTNAYNEQFF
TRBV6-6	-	TRBD2	TRBJ2-7	TGTGCCAGCAGCCCCTTTCGGGCTAGCGGGAGCTACGAGCAGTACTTC	CASSPFRASGSYEQYF
TRBV5-1	-	-	TRBJ2-3	TGCGCCAGCAGCTTGGAAGCCCCTAGCGAGACAGATACGCAGTATTTT	CASSLEAPSETDTQYF
TRBV13	-	-	TRBJ2-3	TGTGCCAGCAGCTTAAGTGGAGTAGGAGATACGCAGTATTTT	CASSLSGVGDTQYF
TRBV5-1	-	TRBD1	TRBJ2-7	TGCGCCAGCAGCCCCTCGGGACAGGGGATCGACGAGCAGTACTTC	CASSPSGQGIDEQYF
TRBV19	-	-	TRBJ1-1	TGTGCCAGTAGTAGAGACAGCCGGGGGACTGAAGCTTTCTTT	CASSRDSRGTEAFF
TRBV6-1	-	TRBD1	TRBJ2-5	TGTGCCAGCAGCGGACAGGGACAAGAGACCCAGTACTTC	CASSGQGQETQYF
TRBV7-9	once	TRBD2	TRBJ2-7	TGTGCCAGCAGCGGCGGGGGGAAAGGTCTCGAGCAGTACTTC	CASSGGGKGLEQYF
TRBV15	-	-	TRBJ2-7	TGTGCCACCAGCAGAGATAACTACGAGCAGTACTTC	CATSRDNYEQYF
TRBV30	-	TRBD2	TRBJ2-1	TGTGCCTGGACTAGCGGGAGCTACAATGAGCAGTTCTTC	CAWTSGSYNEQFF
TRBV5-1	-	-	TRBJ2-3	TGCGCCAGCAGCTTGGACAGGGTGACAGATACGCAGTATTTT	CASSLDRVTDTQYF
TRBV30	-	TRBD1	TRBJ2-5	TGTGCCTGGAGTGGGGGACAGATCCAAGAGACCCAGTACTTC	CAWSGGQIQETQYF
TRBV27	-	-	TRBJ1-2	TGTGCCAGCAGCAAGGAGAATTCCTATGGCTACACCTTC	CASSKENSYGYTF
TRBV27	-	-	TRBJ2-1	TGTGCCAGCGCCCCTAGGGTAGCGTATACTTCCTACAATGAGCAGTTCTTC	CASAPRVAYTSYNEQFF
TRBV21-1	-	-	TRBJ2-7	TGTGCCAGCAGCAAACTTGCGGGAGGGGCCTACGAGCAGTACTTC	CASSKLAGGAYEQYF
TRBV29-1	-	TRBD2	TRBJ2-7	TGCAGCGTTGAGTTCAGCGGGAGGTCCTACGAGCAGTACTTC	CSVEFSGRSYEQYF
TRBV5-1	-	-	TRBJ2-1	TGCGCCAGCAGCTTGAGGGAGTACAATGAGCAGTTCTTC	CASSLREYNEQFF
TRBV28	-	TRBD2	TRBJ2-7	TGTGCCAGCAGTACCCCGGGGGGTCCATACGAGCAGTACTTC	CASSTPGGPYEQYF
TRBV4-3	-	-	TRBJ2-7	TGCGCCAGCAGCCAAGATACGGGGTTCTACGAGCAGTACTTC	CASSQDTGFYEQYF
TRBV14	-	-	TRBJ1-2	TGTGCCAGCAGTCGACAGGTTGTGGAGGGCTACACCTTC	CASSRQVVEGYTF
TRBV7-2	few	-	TRBJ1-5	TGTGCCAGCAGCTTAGCACAGGGCCAGCCCCAGCATTTT	CASSLAQGQPQHF
TRBV7-2	-	-	TRBJ2-2	TGTGCCAGCAGCTTAACAGGGTACACCGGGGAGCTGTTTTTT	CASSLTGYTGELFF
TRBV19	-	TRBD2	TRBJ2-1	TGTGCCAGTACGGGATGGGGACTAGCGGGAGCCTCCTACAATGAGCAGTTCTTC	CASTGWGLAGASYNEQFF
TRBV7-2	few	-	TRBJ1-2	TGTGCCAGCAGCTTAGCGGCTGGGGGCGCTAACTATGGCTACACCTTC	CASSLAAGGANYGYTF
TRBV19	-	-	TRBJ1-5	TGTGCCTCAACTGCAGGGAACCAGCCCCAGCATTTT	CASTAGNQPQHF
TRBV25-1	-	TRBD1	TRBJ2-6	TGTGCCAGCAGTGAGAGGACAGGGGCCGGGGCCAACGTCCTGACTTTC	CASSERTGAGANVLTF
TRBV5-1	-	TRBD1	TRBJ2-7	TGCGCCAGCAGCTCCCCGGACAGGGCAGTGCCCTACGAGCAGTACTTC	CASSSPDRAVPYEQYF
TRBV5-4	once	-	TRBJ1-2	TGTGCCAGCAGCCTAGACAGATATGGCTACACCTTC	CASSLDRYGYTF
TRBV7-9	-	-	TRBJ2-7	TGTTCCAGCAGCTTGACTTGGTACGAGCAGTACTTC	CSSSLTWYEQYF
TRBV15	-	-	TRBJ1-4	TGTGCCACCAGCAGAAACGTCGGAGAAGGTGAAAAACTGTTTTTT	CATSRNVGEGEKLFF
TRBV4-1	-	-	TRBJ1-3	TGCGCCAGCAGCCCCCCGAGGAACTCTGGAAACACCATATATTTT	CASSPPRNSGNTIYF
TRBV6-6	few	TRBD1	TRBJ2-7	TGTGCCAGCGGCCAGTGGCAGGGGGCCGAGCAGTACTTC	CASGQWQGAEQYF
TRBV27	-	TRBD2	TRBJ2-7	TGTGCCAGCAGTAGGTGGCTAGCGGGAGGGCTCGCCTACGAGCAGTACTTC	CASSRWLAGGLAYEQYF